One T cell receptor beta chain is described in this entry. The sample is drawn from a study of blood T cell repertoires in COVID-19. Study information: Whether acute or convalescent, the COVID-19 samples came from the United States, Italy and Spain.

This CDR3 is built from 12 residues. V lost 6 bases, J lost 5 bases, and 8 bases lay in between. Germline V gene sequence: CDR1 MNHEY, CDR2 SVGAGI. How the authors handled the data: How many nucleated cells were present was estimated from reference gene primer amplification. Assay used: immunoSEQ multiplex PCR; TCRdb lists only in-frame clones, some missing. V and J calls plus clone size are reproduced from that table; the DNA served to infer D and trimming. The sample consists of fewer than 250,000 clones, about 88% of them appearing once. This rearrangement joins TRBV6-5 to TRBJ2-4; TRBD2 might be the D (6 bases). What was sequenced was peripheral blood. This clonotype was sampled from a man aged 35 to 55 with acute or convalescent COVID-19. CDR3 loop: CASRGGENIQYF. Here the CDR3 DNA reads TGTGCCAGCAGGGGCGGGGAAAACATTCAGTACTTC.